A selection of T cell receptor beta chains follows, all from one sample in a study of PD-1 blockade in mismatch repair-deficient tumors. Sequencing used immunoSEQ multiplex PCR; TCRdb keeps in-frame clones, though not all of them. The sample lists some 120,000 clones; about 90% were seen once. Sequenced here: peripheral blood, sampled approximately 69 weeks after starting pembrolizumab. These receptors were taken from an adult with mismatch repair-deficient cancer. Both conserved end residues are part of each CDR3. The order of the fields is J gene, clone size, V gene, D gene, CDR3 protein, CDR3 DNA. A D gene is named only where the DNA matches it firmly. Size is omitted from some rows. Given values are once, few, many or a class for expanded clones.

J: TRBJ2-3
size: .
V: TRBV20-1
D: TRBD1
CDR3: CSARGRGLEYF
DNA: TGCAGTGCTAGAGGCAGGGGGCTGGAGTATTTT

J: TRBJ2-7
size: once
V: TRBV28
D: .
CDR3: CASSPLTMAGHYEQYF
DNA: TGTGCCAGCAGTCCATTAACGATGGCAGGGCACTACGAGCAGTACTTC

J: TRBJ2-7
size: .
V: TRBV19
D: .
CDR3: CASSMAGDYEQYF
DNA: TGTGCCAGTAGTATGGCAGGGGACTACGAGCAGTACTTC

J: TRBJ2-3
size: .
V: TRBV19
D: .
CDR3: CASSMGTGSGDTQYF
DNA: TGTGCCAGTAGTATGGGGACGGGGTCGGGAGATACGCAGTATTTT

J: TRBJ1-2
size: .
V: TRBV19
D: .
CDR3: CASSEGYGYTF
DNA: TGTGCCAGTAGTGAGGGCTATGGCTACACCTTC

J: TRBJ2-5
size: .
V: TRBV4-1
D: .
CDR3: CASSHAVGQTQYF
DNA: TGCGCCAGCAGCCATGCCGTAGGGCAGACCCAGTACTTC

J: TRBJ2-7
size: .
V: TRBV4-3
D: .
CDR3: CASSQDHQGFFYEQYF
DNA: TGCGCCAGCAGCCAAGATCATCAGGGGTTCTTTTACGAGCAGTACTTC

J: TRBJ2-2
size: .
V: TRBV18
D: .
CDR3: CASSRRDTSNTGELFF
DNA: TGTGCCAGCTCGCGGCGGGACACATCGAACACCGGGGAGCTGTTTTTT

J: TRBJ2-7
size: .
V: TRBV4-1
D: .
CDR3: CASSQESRAYEQYF
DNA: TGCGCCAGCAGCCAAGAGAGCAGAGCCTACGAGCAGTACTTC

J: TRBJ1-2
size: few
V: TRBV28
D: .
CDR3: CASSRDLLLPLYGYTF
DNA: TGTGCCAGCAGCCGGGACCTACTACTACCCTTGTATGGCTACACCTTC

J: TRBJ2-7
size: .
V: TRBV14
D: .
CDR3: CASSQVSSYEQYF
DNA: TGTGCCAGCAGCCAAGTTAGTTCCTACGAGCAGTACTTC

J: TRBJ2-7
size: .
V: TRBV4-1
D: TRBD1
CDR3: CASSQVATGRSYEQYF
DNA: TGCGCCAGCAGCCAAGTCGCGACAGGGCGATCCTACGAGCAGTACTTC

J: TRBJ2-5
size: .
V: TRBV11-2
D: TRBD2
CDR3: CASSFGAGVGLGETQYF
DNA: TGTGCCAGCAGCTTCGGAGCGGGAGTAGGGTTGGGAGAGACCCAGTACTTC

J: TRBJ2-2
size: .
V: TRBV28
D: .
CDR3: CASRTDRGSGGRPPGELFF
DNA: TGTGCCAGCAGAACAGACAGGGGTTCAGGCGGGAGGCCCCCCGGGGAGCTGTTTTTT

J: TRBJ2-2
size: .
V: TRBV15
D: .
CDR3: CAINRAKNTGELFF
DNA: TGTGCCATAAACAGGGCTAAGAACACCGGGGAGCTGTTTTTT

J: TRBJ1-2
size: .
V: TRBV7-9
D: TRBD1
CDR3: CASSSDRASGYTF
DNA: TGTGCCAGCAGCTCGGACAGGGCGTCAGGCTACACCTTC

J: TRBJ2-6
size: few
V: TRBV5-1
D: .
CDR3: CASSFAGANVLTF
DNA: TGCGCCAGCAGCTTCGCTGGGGCCAACGTCCTGACTTTC

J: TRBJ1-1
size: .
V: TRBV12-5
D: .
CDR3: CASGLGPGQEAFF
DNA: TGTGCTAGTGGTTTGGGCCCGGGACAAGAAGCTTTCTTT

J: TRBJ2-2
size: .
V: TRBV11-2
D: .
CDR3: CASSLELAANTGELFF
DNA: TGTGCCAGCAGCTTAGAACTAGCTGCGAACACCGGGGAGCTGTTTTTT

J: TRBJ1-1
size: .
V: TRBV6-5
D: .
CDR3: CASSYGRGTEAFF
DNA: TGTGCCAGCAGTTACGGTAGAGGTACTGAAGCTTTCTTT

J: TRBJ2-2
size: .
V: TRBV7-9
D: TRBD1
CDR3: CASSLRTGSTGELFF
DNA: TGTGCCAGCAGCCTTAGGACAGGCTCCACCGGGGAGCTGTTTTTT

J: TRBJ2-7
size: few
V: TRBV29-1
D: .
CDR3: CSGGLGNEQYF
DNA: TGCAGCGGGGGTTTGGGCAACGAGCAGTACTTC

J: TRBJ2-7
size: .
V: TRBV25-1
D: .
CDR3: CASSDPSQGGEQYF
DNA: TGTGCCAGCAGTGACCCCTCCCAGGGTGGCGAGCAGTACTTC

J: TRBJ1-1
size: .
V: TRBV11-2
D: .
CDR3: CATRGVTGYTEAFF
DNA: TGTGCCACCCGGGGAGTCACAGGGTACACTGAAGCTTTCTTT

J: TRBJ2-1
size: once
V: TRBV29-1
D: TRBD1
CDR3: CSVPGTGSYNEQFF
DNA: TGCAGCGTTCCCGGGACAGGGTCTTACAATGAGCAGTTCTTC

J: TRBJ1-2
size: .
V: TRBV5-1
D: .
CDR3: CASSSDTYSNYGYTF
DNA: TGCGCCAGCAGCTCTGACACTTATTCTAACTATGGCTACACCTTC

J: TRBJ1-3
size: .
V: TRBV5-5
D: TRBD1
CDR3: CASSLGTGAGNTIYF
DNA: TGTGCCAGCAGCTTAGGGACAGGGGCTGGAAACACCATATATTTT

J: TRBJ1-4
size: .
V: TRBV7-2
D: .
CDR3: CASSLGPINEKLFF
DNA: TGTGCCAGCAGCTTAGGGCCGATTAATGAAAAACTGTTTTTT

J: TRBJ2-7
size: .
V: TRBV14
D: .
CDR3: CASSQTATLRAYEQYF
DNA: TGTGCCAGCAGCCAAACTGCTACCTTAAGAGCGTACGAGCAGTACTTC

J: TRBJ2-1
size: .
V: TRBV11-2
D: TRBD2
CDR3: CASSLRPAPAGGLHEQFF
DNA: TGTGCCAGCAGCTTAAGGCCCGCTCCCGCGGGAGGGCTCCATGAGCAGTTCTTC

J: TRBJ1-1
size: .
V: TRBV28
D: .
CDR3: CASSKNTEAFF
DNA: TGTGCCAGCAGTAAGAACACTGAAGCTTTCTTT

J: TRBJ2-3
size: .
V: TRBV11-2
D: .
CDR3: CASSLDPGRTDTQYF
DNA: TGTGCCAGCAGCTTAGACCCCGGGCGCACAGATACGCAGTATTTT

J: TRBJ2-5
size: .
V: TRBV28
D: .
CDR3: CASSSYHPGSAGTQYF
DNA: TGTGCCAGCAGTTCATATCACCCAGGGAGCGCGGGAACCCAGTACTTC

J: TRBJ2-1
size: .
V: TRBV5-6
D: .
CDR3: CASSLWPGARNEQFF
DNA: TGTGCCAGCAGCTTGTGGCCAGGGGCCCGGAATGAGCAGTTCTTC

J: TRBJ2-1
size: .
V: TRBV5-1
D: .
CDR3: CASSNRLGLNYNEQFF
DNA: TGCGCCAGCTCAAACAGGCTCGGCCTGAACTACAATGAGCAGTTCTTC

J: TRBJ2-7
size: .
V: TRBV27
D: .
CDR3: CASSLGGRYEQYF
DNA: TGTGCCAGCAGTTTAGGGGGGAGATACGAGCAGTACTTC

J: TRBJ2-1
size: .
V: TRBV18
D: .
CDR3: CASSPQGMLFYEQFF
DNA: TGTGCCAGCTCACCACAGGGTATGTTATTCTATGAGCAGTTCTTC

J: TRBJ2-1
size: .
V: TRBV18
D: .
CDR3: CASSLGLRSDEQFF
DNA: TGTGCCAGCTCTTTGGGTCTCCGAAGTGATGAGCAGTTCTTC

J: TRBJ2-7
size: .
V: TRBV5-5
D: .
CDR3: CASSLGSGDYEQYF
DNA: TGTGCCAGCAGCTTGGGGTCGGGAGACTACGAGCAGTACTTC

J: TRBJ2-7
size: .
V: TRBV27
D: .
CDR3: CASSETGTYEQYF
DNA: TGTGCCAGCAGTGAGACAGGTACCTACGAGCAGTACTTC

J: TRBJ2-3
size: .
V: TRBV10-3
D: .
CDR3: CAASGLLTSSTDTQYF
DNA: TGTGCCGCGTCGGGACTTTTAACCTCTAGCACAGATACGCAGTATTTT

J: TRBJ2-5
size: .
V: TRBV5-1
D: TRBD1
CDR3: CASSLGLTPYFTRDRGQETQYF
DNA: TGCGCCAGCAGCTTGGGTCTTACCCCCTACTTCACGAGAGACAGGGGACAGGAGACCCAGTACTTC